The T cell receptor beta chain under discussion was sequenced for a study of blood T cell repertoires in COVID-19. Repertoires were generated with immunoSEQ multiplex PCR, while TCRdb's copy carries only in-frame clones and drops some. The data contain about 210,000 clones, roughly 85% of them seen just once; the ten biggest clones take up 18%. The clonotype originates from a man aged 40-55 years who had recovered from COVID-19. The sample consisted of PBMCs or T cells enriched from blood (not recorded which).

The CDR3 DNA sequence: TGTGCCAGCAGCCGGACCACAGGGGATCAGCCCCAGCATTTT. It specifies CASSRTTGDQPQHF. V usage is TRBV3-1 (or the pseudogene TRBV3-2) and J usage is TRBJ1-5, with 7 bases that match TRBD1. Trimming removed 4 bases from V and 5 bases from J; junction bases left unmatched: 5. This CDR3 has 14 residues. Per germline, CDR1 LGHDT and CDR2 YNNKEL (reference sequence).